Below, one T cell receptor beta chain is given with its context. Its antigen is still unknown. This entry is derived from a study of cytomegalovirus exposure and HLA in healthy donors. Notes on the study in general: A further, later analysis showed that HLA-associated TCR beta chains (compared with equally common others) were more clonally expanded. Per a later analysis, 16,951 TCR beta sequences showed association with HLA alleles at 0.05 false discovery rate.

The PCR had 60 Vbeta and 13 Jbeta primers. Assay: immunoSEQ multiplex PCR; the TCRdb copy retains only in-frame clones and omits some. This sample's table reports some 70,000 clones. This receptor was taken from a female donor in good health and CMV-seropositive. The material sequenced was PBMCs.

The CDR3 DNA sequence: TGTGCCAGCGGCCCCAGGGACTACACCGGGGAGCTGTTTTTT. It is translated as CASGPRDYTGELFF. This chain uses TRBV13 with TRBJ2-2, with TRBD2 as a possible D gene (6 bases). The germline gives CDR1 PRHDT, CDR2 FYEKMQ (reference sequence). The CDR3 is 14 amino acids. Deletions cut 8 bases from V and 3 bases from J, with 13 bases between.